Here is one T cell receptor (beta chain) with its context. Its recognized antigen is unknown. The input lacks base qualities; no much larger clone sits a single base away. The library was built by means of the immunoSEQ multiplex PCR assay. Sourced from immuneACCESS, this table was stored by TCRdb with only in-frame sequences that have V and J called. A share of the clones is absent; for the studies checked, an unresolved V gene accounts for under half, and the remainder has no known explanation. The sample includes over 60,000 clones, with 91% observed a single time. The top ten constitute around 0.7% of the sample. The data were taken from a study of T cell changes during pregnancy in multiple sclerosis (dated by TCRdb to between 2019 and 2020). Some background on the complete study: In women with multiple sclerosis, the researchers looked at how the T cell repertoire shifted as pregnancy progressed.

Unmatched junction bases come to 5, with V trimmed by 4 bases and J by 1 base. The germline V gene yields MNHEY for CDR1 and SVGAGI for CDR2. Measured from the cysteine to the phenylalanine, the CDR3 is 15 residues long. Only the CDR3 DNA stays, 45 bases, in frame from base 1. This TCR came from a female donor in good health, enrolled as a control in a pregnancy study. The specimen was peripheral blood, collected in the third trimester of pregnancy. The chain couples TRBV6-5 to TRBJ1-1, with 8 bases aligning to TRBD1. The bases read TGTGCCAGCAGTTCTGGACAGGGTGGGAACACTGAAGCTTTCTTT. It translates to CASSSGQGGNTEAFF.